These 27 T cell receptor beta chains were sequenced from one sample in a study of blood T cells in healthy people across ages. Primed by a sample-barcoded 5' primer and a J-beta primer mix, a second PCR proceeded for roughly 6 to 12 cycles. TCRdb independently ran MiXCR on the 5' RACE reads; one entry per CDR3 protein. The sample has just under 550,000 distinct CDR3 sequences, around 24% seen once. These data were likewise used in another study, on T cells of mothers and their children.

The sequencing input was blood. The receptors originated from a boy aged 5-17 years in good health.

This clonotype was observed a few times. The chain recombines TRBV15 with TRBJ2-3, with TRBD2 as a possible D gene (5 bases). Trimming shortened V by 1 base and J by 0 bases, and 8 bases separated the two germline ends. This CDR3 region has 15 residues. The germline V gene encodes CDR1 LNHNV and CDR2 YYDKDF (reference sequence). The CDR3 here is CATSRVSESTDTQYF. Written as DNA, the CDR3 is TGTGCCACCAGCAGAGTTAGCGAGAGCACAGATACGCAGTATTTT.

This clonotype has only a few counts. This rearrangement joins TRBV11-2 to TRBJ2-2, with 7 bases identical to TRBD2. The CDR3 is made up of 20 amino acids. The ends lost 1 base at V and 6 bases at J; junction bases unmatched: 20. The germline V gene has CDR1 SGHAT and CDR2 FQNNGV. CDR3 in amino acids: CASSLVVGLGPRGAAGELFF. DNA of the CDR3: TGTGCCAGCAGCTTAGTTGTAGGACTAGGACCCCGAGGTGCTGCCGGGGAGCTGTTTTTT.

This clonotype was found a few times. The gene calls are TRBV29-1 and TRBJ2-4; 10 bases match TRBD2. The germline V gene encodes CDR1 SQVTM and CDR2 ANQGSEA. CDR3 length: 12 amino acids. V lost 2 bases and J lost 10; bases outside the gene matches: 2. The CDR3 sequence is CSVELAGVIQYF. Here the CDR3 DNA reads TGCAGCGTTGAACTAGCGGGGGTGATTCAGTACTTC.

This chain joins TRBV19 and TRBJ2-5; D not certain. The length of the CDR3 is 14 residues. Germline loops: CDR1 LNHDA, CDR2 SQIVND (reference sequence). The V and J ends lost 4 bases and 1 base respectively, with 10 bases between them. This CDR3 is CASSNRALQETQYF. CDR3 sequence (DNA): TGTGCCAGTAGTAACCGGGCCCTCCAAGAGACCCAGTACTTC.

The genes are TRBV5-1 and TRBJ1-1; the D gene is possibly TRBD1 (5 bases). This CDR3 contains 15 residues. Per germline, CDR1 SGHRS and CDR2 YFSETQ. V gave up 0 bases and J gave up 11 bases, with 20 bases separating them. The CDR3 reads CASSLAGTGSPRAFF. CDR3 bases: TGCGCCAGCAGCTTGGCCGGAACAGGCTCCCCGCGCGCTTTCTTT.

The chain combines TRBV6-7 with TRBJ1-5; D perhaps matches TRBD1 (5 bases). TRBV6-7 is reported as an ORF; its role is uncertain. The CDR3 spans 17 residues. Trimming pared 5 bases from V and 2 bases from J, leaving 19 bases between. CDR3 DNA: TGTGCCAGCAGTCCAATTCCGTTCCGGGACGGCAATCAGCCCCAGCATTTT. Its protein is CASSPIPFRDGNQPQHF.

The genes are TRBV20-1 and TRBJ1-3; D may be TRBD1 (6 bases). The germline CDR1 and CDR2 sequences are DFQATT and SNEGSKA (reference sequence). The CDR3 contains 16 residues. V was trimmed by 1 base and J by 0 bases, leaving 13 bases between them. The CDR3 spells CSARVVDRTSGNTIYF. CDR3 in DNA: TGCAGTGCTAGAGTTGTTGACAGGACCTCTGGAAACACCATATATTTT.

The CDR3 sequence is CASSQGRRQGTYEQYF. The CDR3 coding sequence is TGTGCCAGCAGCCAAGGACGGCGGCAGGGTACCTACGAGCAGTACTTC. This chain connects TRBV4-2 to TRBJ2-7; TRBD1 might be the D (5 bases). CDR1 is LGHNA and CDR2 is YNFKEQ in the germline V gene. This CDR3 has 16 residues. Trimming shortened V by 1 base and J by 2 bases, and 15 bases separated the two germline ends.

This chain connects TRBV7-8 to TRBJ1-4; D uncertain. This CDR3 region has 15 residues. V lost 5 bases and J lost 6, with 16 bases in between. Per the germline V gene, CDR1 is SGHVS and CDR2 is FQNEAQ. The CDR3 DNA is TGTGCCAGCAGCCCCAGGCTCGAGAGCCATGAAAAACTGTTTTTT. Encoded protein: CASSPRLESHEKLFF. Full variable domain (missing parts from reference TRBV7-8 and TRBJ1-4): GAGVSQSPRYKVAKRGQDVALRCDPISGHVSLFWYQQALGQGPEFLTYFQNEAQLDKSGLPSDRFFAERPEGSVSTLKIQRTQQEDSAVYLCASSPRLESHEKLFFGSGTQLSVL.

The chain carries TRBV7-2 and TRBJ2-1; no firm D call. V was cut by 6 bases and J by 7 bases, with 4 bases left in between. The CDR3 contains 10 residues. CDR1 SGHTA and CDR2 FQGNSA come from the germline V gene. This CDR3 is CASRGNEQFF. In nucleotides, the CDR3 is TGTGCCAGCAGGGGGAATGAGCAGTTCTTC.

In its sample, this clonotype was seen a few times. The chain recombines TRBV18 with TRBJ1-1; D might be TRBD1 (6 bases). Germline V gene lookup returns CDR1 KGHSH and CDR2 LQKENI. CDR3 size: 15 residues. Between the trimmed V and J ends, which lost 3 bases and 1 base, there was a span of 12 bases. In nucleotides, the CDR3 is TGTGCCAGCTCACCCTCCACAGGGCCGAACACTGAAGCTTTCTTT. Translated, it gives CASSPSTGPNTEAFF.

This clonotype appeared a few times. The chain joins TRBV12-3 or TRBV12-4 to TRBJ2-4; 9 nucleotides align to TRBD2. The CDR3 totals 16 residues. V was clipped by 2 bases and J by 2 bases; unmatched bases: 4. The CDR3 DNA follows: TGTGCCAGCAGTTTAACCCTAGCGGGGACCAAAAACATTCAGTACTTC. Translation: CASSLTLAGTKNIQYF.

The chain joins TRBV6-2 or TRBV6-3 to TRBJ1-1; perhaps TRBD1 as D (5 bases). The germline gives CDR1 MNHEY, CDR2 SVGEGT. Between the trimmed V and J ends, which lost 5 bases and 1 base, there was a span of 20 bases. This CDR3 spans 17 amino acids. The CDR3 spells CASSVHQGGSANTEAFF. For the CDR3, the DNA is TGTGCCAGCAGTGTCCACCAGGGAGGTTCGGCGAACACTGAAGCTTTCTTT.

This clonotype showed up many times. CDR3 in amino acids: CASSPGTGEQFF. The CDR3 nucleotides are TGTGCCAGCAGCCCCGGTACGGGTGAGCAGTTCTTC. The chain links TRBV9 to TRBJ2-1; D gene ambiguous. Germline V gene lookup returns CDR1 SGDLS and CDR2 YYNGEE. CDR3 length: 12 residues. V lost 4 bases, J lost 9 bases, and 11 bases lay in between.

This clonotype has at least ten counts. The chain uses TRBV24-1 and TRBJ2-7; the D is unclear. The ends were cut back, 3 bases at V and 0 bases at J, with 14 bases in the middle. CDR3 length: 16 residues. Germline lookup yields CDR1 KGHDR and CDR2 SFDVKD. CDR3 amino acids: CATSDPSKTGSYEQYF. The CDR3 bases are TGTGCCACCAGTGATCCGTCAAAGACTGGCTCCTACGAGCAGTACTTC.

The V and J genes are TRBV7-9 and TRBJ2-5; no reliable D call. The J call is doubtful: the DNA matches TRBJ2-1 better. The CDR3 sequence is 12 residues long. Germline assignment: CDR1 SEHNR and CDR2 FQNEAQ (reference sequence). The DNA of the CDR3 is TGTGCCAGCAGCGGCATCAAAGATGAGCAGTTCTTC. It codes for CASSGIKDEQFF.

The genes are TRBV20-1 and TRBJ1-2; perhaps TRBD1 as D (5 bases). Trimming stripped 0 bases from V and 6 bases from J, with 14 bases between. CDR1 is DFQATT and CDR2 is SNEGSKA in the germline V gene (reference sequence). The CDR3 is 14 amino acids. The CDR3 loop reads CSARDWGRSNGYTF. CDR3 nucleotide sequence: TGCAGTGCTAGAGATTGGGGACGGTCTAATGGCTACACCTTC.

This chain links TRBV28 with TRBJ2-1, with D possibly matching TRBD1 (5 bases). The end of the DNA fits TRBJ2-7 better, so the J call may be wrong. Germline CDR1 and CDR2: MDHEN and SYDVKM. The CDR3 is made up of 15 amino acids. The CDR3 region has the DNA TGTGCCAGCAGTTTAAAGGGGAAACCCGCCTACGAGCAGTACTTC. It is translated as CASSLKGKPAYEQYF.

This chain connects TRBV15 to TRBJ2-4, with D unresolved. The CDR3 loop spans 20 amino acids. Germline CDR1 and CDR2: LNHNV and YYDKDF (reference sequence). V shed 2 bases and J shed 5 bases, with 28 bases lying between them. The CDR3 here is CATSRKRPLLAQLYENIQYF. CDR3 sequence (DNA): TGTGCCACCAGCAGAAAGAGACCCCTCCTGGCCCAACTTTATGAAAACATTCAGTACTTC. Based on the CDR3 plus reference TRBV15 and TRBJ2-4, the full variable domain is DAMVIQNPRYQVTQFGKPVTLSCSQTLNHNVMYWYQQKSSQAPKLLFHYYDKDFNNEADTPDNFQSRRPNTSFCFLDIRSPGLGDTAMYLCATSRKRPLLAQLYENIQYFGAGTRLSVL.

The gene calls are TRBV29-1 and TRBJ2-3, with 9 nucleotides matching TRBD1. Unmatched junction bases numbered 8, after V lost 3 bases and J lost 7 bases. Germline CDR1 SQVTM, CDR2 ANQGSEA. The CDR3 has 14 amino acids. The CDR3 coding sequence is TGCAGCGTTGATGATACAGGGGGCGCGAATACGCAGTATTTT. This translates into CSVDDTGGANTQYF.

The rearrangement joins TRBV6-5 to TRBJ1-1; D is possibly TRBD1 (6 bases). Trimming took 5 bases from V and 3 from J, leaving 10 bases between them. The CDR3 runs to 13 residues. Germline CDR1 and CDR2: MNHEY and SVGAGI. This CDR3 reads CASSDRFDTEAFF. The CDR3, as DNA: TGTGCCAGCAGTGACAGGTTTGACACTGAAGCTTTCTTT.

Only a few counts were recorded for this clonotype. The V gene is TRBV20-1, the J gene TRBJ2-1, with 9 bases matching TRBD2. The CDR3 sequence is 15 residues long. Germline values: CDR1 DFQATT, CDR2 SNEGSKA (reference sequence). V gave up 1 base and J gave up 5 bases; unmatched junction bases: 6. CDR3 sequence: CSARVGGGGHNEQFF. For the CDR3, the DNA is TGCAGTGCTAGAGTTGGCGGGGGGGGACACAATGAGCAGTTCTTC.

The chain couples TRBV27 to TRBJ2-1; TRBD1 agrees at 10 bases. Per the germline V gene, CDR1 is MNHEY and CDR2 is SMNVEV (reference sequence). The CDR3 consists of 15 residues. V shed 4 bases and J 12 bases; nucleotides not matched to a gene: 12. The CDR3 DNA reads TGTGCCAGCAGTTCCCCCGGGACAGGGGATCCAGGGCAGTTCTTC. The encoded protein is CASSSPGTGDPGQFF.

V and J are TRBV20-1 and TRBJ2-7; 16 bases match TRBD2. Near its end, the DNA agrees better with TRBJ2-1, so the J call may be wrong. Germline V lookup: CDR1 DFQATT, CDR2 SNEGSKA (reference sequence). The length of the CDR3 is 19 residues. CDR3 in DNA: TGCAGTGCTATTAGGGGGACTAGCGGGAGGGCCGTAAGATACAATGAGCAGTTCTTC. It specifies CSAIRGTSGRAVRYNEQFF.

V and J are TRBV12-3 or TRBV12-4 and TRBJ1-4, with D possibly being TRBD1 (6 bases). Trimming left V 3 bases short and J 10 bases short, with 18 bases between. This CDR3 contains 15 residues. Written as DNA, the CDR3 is TGTGCCAGCAGTTTGGAGTACAGGGTGGAGCCAAAACTGTTTTTT. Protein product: CASSLEYRVEPKLFF.

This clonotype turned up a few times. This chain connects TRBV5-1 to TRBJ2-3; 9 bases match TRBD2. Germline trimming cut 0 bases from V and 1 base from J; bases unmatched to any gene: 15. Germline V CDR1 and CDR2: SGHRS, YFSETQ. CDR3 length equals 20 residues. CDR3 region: CASSLGALAGGICCTDTQYF. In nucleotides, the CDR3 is TGCGCCAGCAGCTTGGGGGCCTTGGCGGGAGGGATATGTTGCACAGATACGCAGTATTTT.

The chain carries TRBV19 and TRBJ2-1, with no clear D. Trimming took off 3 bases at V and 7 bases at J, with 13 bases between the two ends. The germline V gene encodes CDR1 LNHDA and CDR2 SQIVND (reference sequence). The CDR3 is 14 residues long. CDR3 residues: CASSIVDQANEQFF. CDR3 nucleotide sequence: TGTGCCAGTAGTATTGTGGACCAGGCAAATGAGCAGTTCTTC.